These 24 T cell receptor beta chains originate from one sample sequenced in a study of regulatory T cells in long-lasting Graves disease. iRepertoire HTBI primers and Arm-PCR of CDR3 regions built TCR beta libraries. Via MiXCR, TCRdb re-called the multiplex PCR reads, giving one row per CDR3 protein. The table has 600,000 to 800,000 distinct CDR3 sequences, about 32% seen once; the top ten hold around 42%. Indicated time point: persistent/refractory GD, antithyroid drugs over 5 years with positive TRAb. PBMC RNA was the source of the TCR library. The sample here was peripheral blood mononuclear cells (PBMCs), taken when the disease was refractory, from a patient treated with antithyroid drugs. All receptors come from a female donor with Graves disease.

The gene calls are TRBV30 and TRBJ1-1, with D unclear. CDR1 is GTSNPN and CDR2 is SVGIG in the germline V gene (reference sequence). The CDR3 loop spans 13 amino acids. The germline V and J ends were trimmed by 4 bases and 4 bases, with 13 bases remaining between them. The chain's CDR3 is CAWNKGFGTEAFF. The CDR3 nucleotides are TGTGCCTGGAATAAGGGCTTTGGCACTGAAGCTTTCTTT. The whole variable domain, remainder taken from reference TRBV30 and TRBJ1-1, is SQTIHQWPATLVQPVGSPLSLECTVEGTSNPNLYWYRQAAGRGLQLLFYSVGIGQISSEVPQNLSASRPQDRQFILSSKKLLLSDSGFYLCAWNKGFGTEAFFGQGTRLTVV.

This sequence joins TRBV20-1 and TRBJ1-5, with D perhaps TRBD1 (5 bases). Germline V gives CDR1 DFQATT, CDR2 SNEGSKA (reference sequence). Trimming took off 4 bases at V and 2 bases at J, with 12 bases between the two ends. This CDR3 region has 14 residues. The CDR3 bases are TGCAGTGCTAAGCCCGGGGCGCGCAATCAGCCCCAGCATTTT. This encodes CSAKPGARNQPQHF.

The sample holds a few counts of this clonotype. CDR3 protein: CASGFGQGQPQHF. The CDR3 bases are TGTGCTAGTGGTTTCGGACAGGGACAGCCCCAGCATTTT. The rearrangement links TRBV12-5 to TRBJ1-5; 8 bases map to TRBD1. V dropped 3 bases and J dropped 7; count of bases not matched to a gene: 2. The length of the CDR3 is 13 residues. Germline V gene sequence: CDR1 LGHNT, CDR2 FRNRAP.

The gene calls are TRBV20-1 and TRBJ1-6, with 8 bases aligning to TRBD1. Germline CDR1 is DFQATT and CDR2 is SNEGSKA (reference sequence). CDR3 length: 13 amino acids. V gave up 5 bases and J gave up 6 bases; unmatched junction bases: 3. For the CDR3, the DNA is TGCAGTGCTGAGGACAGGGTTAATTCACCCCTCCACTTT. Translated: CSAEDRVNSPLHF.

As concerns this clonotype: This is likely an artifact of a read error, given a far larger clone one base away. The chain has TRBV11-2 and TRBJ1-1; weak D call: TRBD1 (5 bases). The CDR3 is made up of 13 amino acids. Germline V gene sequence: CDR1 SGHAT, CDR2 FQNNGV. The CDR3 here is CASSLGRGTEASF. In DNA form, the CDR3 reads TGTGCCAGCAGCTTAGGGAGGGGCACTGAAGCTTCCTTT.

Only a few counts were recorded for this clonotype. This chain uses TRBV25-1 with TRBJ1-5; tentatively, D is TRBD1 (6 bases). Trimming shortened V by 7 bases and J by 4 bases, and 14 bases separated the two germline ends. CDR1 MGHDK and CDR2 SYGVNS come from the germline V gene. The CDR3 length is 14 residues. In DNA, the CDR3 is TGTGCCAGCACGTTGACAGGTGAAAATCAGCCCCAGCATTTT. Translation: CASTLTGENQPQHF.

This chain connects TRBV6-1 to TRBJ1-5, with 9 bases matching TRBD1. The CDR3 totals 19 residues. Unmatched junction bases numbered 14, after V lost 5 bases and J lost 0 bases. The germline CDR1 and CDR2 sequences are MNHNS and SASEGT. CDR3 amino acids: CASSNRHRGQRYSNQPQHF. CDR3 sequence (DNA): TGTGCCAGCAGTAACCGCCACAGGGGGCAAAGGTATAGCAATCAGCCCCAGCATTTT.

The chain couples TRBV13 to TRBJ1-4, with 9 bases that match TRBD1. Germline CDR1 is PRHDT and CDR2 is FYEKMQ (reference sequence). The CDR3 is 15 amino acids. The V gene end was trimmed by 4 bases and the J gene end by 5 bases; junction bases not matched to a gene: 5. In DNA form, the CDR3 reads TGTGCCAGCAGCTCGGCGGGACAGGGAAATGAAAAACTGTTTTTT. Translating it yields CASSSAGQGNEKLFF.

There are many counts of this clonotype. The chain carries TRBV6-2 or TRBV6-3 and TRBJ2-5; weak D call: TRBD1 (6 bases). Between the trimmed V and J ends, which lost 0 bases and 9 bases, there was a span of 20 bases. This CDR3 contains 16 residues. In germline, CDR1 is MNHEY, CDR2 SVGEGT. CDR3 coding DNA: TGTGCCAGCAGTTACTCCGGGACAACTGGGTCGAAGTCCCAGTACTTC. It yields the protein CASSYSGTTGSKSQYF.

This clonotype has a handful of counts. V and J are TRBV19 and TRBJ1-1; 7 nucleotides match TRBD1. Germline V CDR1 and CDR2: LNHDA, SQIVND (reference sequence). V trimming: 6 bases; J trimming: 4 bases; junction bases outside the gene matches: 14. The CDR3 length is 16 residues. This CDR3 is CASRKNRDSQSTEAFF. The CDR3 nucleotides are TGTGCCAGTAGGAAGAACCGGGACAGTCAGAGCACTGAAGCTTTCTTT.

The V call is TRBV30, the J call TRBJ1-1, with D possibly matching TRBD1 (5 bases). V was shortened by 5 bases and J by 5 bases, with 12 bases between the two germline ends. From germline, CDR1 is GTSNPN and CDR2 SVGIG (reference sequence). This CDR3 is 12 amino acids long. The CDR3 sequence: CAWGGAETEAFF. The CDR3 region has the DNA TGTGCCTGGGGAGGGGCAGAAACTGAAGCTTTCTTT.

V and J are TRBV5-1 and TRBJ2-5, with 8 bases that match TRBD2. The CDR3 runs to 16 residues. Trimming cost V 4 bases and J 4 bases; bases outside gene matches: 12. The germline V gene encodes CDR1 SGHRS and CDR2 YFSETQ. The CDR3 coding sequence is TGCGCCAGCAGCCACGAGACTAGCGTCAAATCAGAGACCCAGTACTTC. Translated, it gives CASSHETSVKSETQYF.

V usage is TRBV28 and J usage is TRBJ1-5; no definite D call. The CDR3 sequence is 15 residues long. V was trimmed by 6 bases and J by 0 bases, leaving 12 bases between them. Germline V CDR1 and CDR2: MDHEN, SYDVKM. The CDR3 nucleotides are TGTGCCAGCAGCCGACGGGTAAATAGCAATCAGCCCCAGCATTTT. This encodes CASSRRVNSNQPQHF.

There are a few counts of this clonotype. This chain uses TRBV12-3 or TRBV12-4 with TRBJ2-2; 7 nucleotides match TRBD2. V was pared by 6 bases and J by 4 bases, with 8 bases of the junction left unmatched. The CDR3 spans 15 residues. CDR3 protein: CASSYRLASTGELFF. The CDR3 nucleotides are TGTGCCAGCAGCTACCGACTAGCTTCCACCGGGGAGCTGTTTTTT.

To note about this clonotype: At one of its ends the junction is not consistent with the germline gene, which may arise from a read error. The J gene is TRBJ2-7, the V gene TRBV2, with TRBD2 matching over 13 bases. Germline loops: CDR1 SNHLY, CDR2 FYNNEI. This CDR3 comprises 15 residues. This CDR3 is CASRARLAGGNERYF. Here the CDR3 DNA reads TGTGCCAGCAGGGCTCGACTAGCGGGAGGCAACGAGCGGTACTTC.

This clonotype was picked up a small number of times. The rearrangement uses TRBV6-9 and TRBJ1-2; TRBD1 might be the D (5 bases). CDR1 is MNHGY and CDR2 is SVAAGI in the germline V gene. V shed 3 bases and J shed 6 bases, with 11 bases lying between them. The CDR3 is made up of 13 amino acids. In DNA, the CDR3 is TGTGCCAGCAGTTACGAGGGGCTCCATGGCTACACCTTC. It codes for CASSYEGLHGYTF.

This clonotype was recorded a few times. CDR3 amino acids: CASSYLGREAFF. In DNA form, the CDR3 reads TGTGCCAGCAGTTACTTAGGGAGGGAAGCTTTCTTT. The chain combines TRBV6-9 with TRBJ1-1, with D unresolved. The CDR3 is 12 residues long. Germline CDR1 MNHGY, CDR2 SVAAGI. V lost 3 bases and J lost 8, with 10 bases in between.

The V gene is TRBV5-1, the J gene TRBJ1-3, with unresolved D. Trimming cost V 4 bases and J 0 bases, with 8 bases left between them. The CDR3 is made up of 14 amino acids. Germline loops: CDR1 SGHRS, CDR2 YFSETQ. For the CDR3, the DNA is TGCGCCAGCAGCGGTGTGCCCTCTGGAAACACCATATATTTT. Encoded protein: CASSGVPSGNTIYF.

This clonotype came up a few times. In DNA, the CDR3 is TGTGCCACTACGGACAGGGGGCACACAGATACGCAGTATTTT. Protein: CATTDRGHTDTQYF. This chain joins TRBV6-1 and TRBJ2-3; 11 bases align to TRBD1. CDR1 MNHNS and CDR2 SASEGT come from the germline V gene. V lost 10 bases, J lost 2 bases, and 5 bases stayed unmatched. CDR3 length: 14 amino acids.

This clonotype was seen many times. This chain joins TRBV12-3 or TRBV12-4 and TRBJ1-3; 7 bases are a match to TRBD1. Trimming cost V 6 bases and J 4 bases; bases outside gene matches: 9. CDR3 length equals 15 residues. This CDR3 reads CASSDPTGKGNTIYF. CDR3 nucleotides: TGTGCCAGCAGCGACCCGACAGGGAAAGGAAACACCATATATTTT.

V usage is TRBV4-2 and J usage is TRBJ1-4; perhaps TRBD1 as D (5 bases). Trimming took 4 bases from V and 3 from J, leaving 15 bases between them. CDR1 LGHNA and CDR2 YNFKEQ come from the germline V gene. The CDR3 totals 16 residues. CDR3 residues: CASSPVRGLANEKLFF. The CDR3 region has the DNA TGTGCCAGCAGCCCCGTGAGGGGATTGGCTAATGAAAAACTGTTTTTT.

The CDR3 nucleotides read TGCAGTGTCGGGCGGGGAGGGACAGGGGGTTCCTACGAGCAGTACTTC. Translating gives CSVGRGGTGGSYEQYF. This chain connects TRBV20-1 to TRBJ2-7; 11 positions agree with TRBD1. The CDR3 loop spans 16 amino acids. The V gene end was trimmed by 7 bases and the J gene end by 1 base; junction bases not matched to a gene: 12. Germline V gives CDR1 DFQATT, CDR2 SNEGSKA (reference sequence).

V gene TRBV5-6 combines with J gene TRBJ2-5, with D uncertain. The CDR3 length is 14 residues. V lost 2 bases, J lost 3 bases, and 11 bases lay in between. Germline CDR1 is SGHDT and CDR2 is YYEEEE. The CDR3 here is CASSFLGPEETQYF. CDR3 DNA sequence: TGTGCCAGCAGCTTCCTCGGGCCGGAAGAGACCCAGTACTTC. The complete variable domain, with remaining parts taken from reference TRBV5-6 and TRBJ2-5, reads DAGVTQSPTHLIKTRGQQVTLRCSPKSGHDTVSWYQQALGQGPQFIFQYYEEEERQRGNFPDRFSGHQFPNYSSELNVNALLLGDSALYLCASSFLGPEETQYFGPGTRLLVL.

V is TRBV12-3 or TRBV12-4 and J is TRBJ1-6; the D gene is possibly TRBD1 (6 bases). V lost 5 bases and J lost 12, with 14 bases in between. This CDR3 region has 13 residues. The CDR3 loop reads CASSLAEGGPLHF. The CDR3 DNA sequence: TGTGCCAGCAGTCTGGCCGAAGGGGGACCCCTCCACTTT.